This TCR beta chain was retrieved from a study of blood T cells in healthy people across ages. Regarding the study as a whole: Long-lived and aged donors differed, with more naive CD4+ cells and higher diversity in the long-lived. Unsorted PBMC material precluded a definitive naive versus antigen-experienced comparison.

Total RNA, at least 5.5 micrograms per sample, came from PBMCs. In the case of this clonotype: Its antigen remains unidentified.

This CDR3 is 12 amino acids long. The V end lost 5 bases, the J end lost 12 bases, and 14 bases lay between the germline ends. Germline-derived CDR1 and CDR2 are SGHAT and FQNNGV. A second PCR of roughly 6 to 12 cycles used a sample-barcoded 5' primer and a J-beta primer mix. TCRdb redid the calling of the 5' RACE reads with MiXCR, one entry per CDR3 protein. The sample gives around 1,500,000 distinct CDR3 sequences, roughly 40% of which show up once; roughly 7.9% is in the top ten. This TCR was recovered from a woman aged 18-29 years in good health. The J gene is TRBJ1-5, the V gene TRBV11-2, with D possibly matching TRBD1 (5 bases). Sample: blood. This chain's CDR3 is CASSNAGGGQHF. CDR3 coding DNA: TGTGCCAGCAGCAACGCCGGGGGGGGCCAGCATTTT.